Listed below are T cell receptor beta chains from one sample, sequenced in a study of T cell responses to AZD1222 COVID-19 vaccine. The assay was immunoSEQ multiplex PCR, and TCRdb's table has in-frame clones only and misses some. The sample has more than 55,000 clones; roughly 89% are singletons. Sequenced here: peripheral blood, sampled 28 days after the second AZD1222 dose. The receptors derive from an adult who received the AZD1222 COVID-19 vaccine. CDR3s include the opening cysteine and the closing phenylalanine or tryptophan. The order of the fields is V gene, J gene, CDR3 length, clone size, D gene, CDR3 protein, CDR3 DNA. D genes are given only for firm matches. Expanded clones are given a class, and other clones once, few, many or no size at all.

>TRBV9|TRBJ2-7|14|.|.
CASSVGLGPEGQYF
TGTGCCAGCAGCGTAGGGCTAGGGCCCGAGGGGCAGTACTTC
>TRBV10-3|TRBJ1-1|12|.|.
CAINGGNTEAFF
TGTGCCATCAACGGGGGGAACACTGAAGCTTTCTTT
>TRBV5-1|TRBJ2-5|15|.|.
CASSLGRQGGETQYF
TGCGCCAGCAGCTTGGGGAGACAGGGAGGAGAGACCCAGTACTTC
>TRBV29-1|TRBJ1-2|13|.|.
CSVEDPGFLGYTF
TGCAGCGTTGAAGATCCCGGCTTCCTTGGCTACACCTTC
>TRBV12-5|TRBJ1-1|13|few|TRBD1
CASGLIRGTEAFF
TGTGCTAGTGGTTTAATCAGGGGGACTGAAGCTTTCTTT
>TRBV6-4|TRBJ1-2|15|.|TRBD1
CASSDSGQGTYGYTF
TGTGCCAGCAGTGATTCCGGACAGGGGACCTATGGCTACACCTTC
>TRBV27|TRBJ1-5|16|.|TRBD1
CASSPRQGGGNQPQHF
TGTGCCAGCAGTCCAAGACAGGGAGGTGGCAATCAGCCCCAGCATTTT
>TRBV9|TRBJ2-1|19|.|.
CASSVAGWGDSISYNEQFF
TGTGCCAGCAGCGTAGCGGGATGGGGAGACAGCATCTCCTACAATGAGCAGTTCTTC
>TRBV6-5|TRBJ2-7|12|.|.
CASADSSYEQYF
TGTGCCAGCGCGGACAGCTCCTACGAGCAGTACTTC
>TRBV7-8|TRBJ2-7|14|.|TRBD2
CASSPSGTFYEQYF
TGTGCCAGCAGCCCTAGCGGGACCTTCTACGAGCAGTACTTC
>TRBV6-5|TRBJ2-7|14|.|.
CASKLGVLTYEQYF
TGTGCCAGCAAACTAGGAGTCCTTACCTACGAGCAGTACTTC
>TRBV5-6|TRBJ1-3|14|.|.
CASSFGWTGNTIYF
TGTGCCAGCAGCTTTGGGTGGACTGGAAACACCATATATTTT
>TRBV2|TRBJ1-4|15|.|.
CASSANQGGGEKLFF
TGTGCCAGCAGTGCAAATCAGGGCGGTGGTGAAAAACTGTTTTTT
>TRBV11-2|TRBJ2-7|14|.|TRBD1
CASSIGQGGDEQYF
TGTGCCAGCAGCATAGGACAGGGGGGCGACGAGCAGTACTTC
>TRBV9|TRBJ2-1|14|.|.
CASSVGDLSYEQFF
TGTGCCAGCAGCGTAGGGGACTTATCGTATGAGCAGTTCTTC
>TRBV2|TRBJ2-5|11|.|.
CASSEVETQYF
TGTGCCAGCAGTGAAGTGGAGACCCAGTACTTC
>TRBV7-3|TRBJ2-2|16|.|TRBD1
CASSMVGQGRTGELFF
TGTGCCAGCAGCATGGTTGGACAGGGCCGCACCGGGGAGCTGTTTTTT
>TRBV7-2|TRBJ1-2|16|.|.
CASSFSQTGRSYGYTF
TGTGCCAGCAGCTTTTCCCAGACAGGCCGTAGCTATGGCTACACCTTC
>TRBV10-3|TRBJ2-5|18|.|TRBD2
CAISDWSGSMGREETQYF
TGTGCCATCAGTGACTGGAGCGGGAGTATGGGTAGGGAAGAGACCCAGTACTTC
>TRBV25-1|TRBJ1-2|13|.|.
CASSEGHDYGYTF
TGTGCCAGCAGTGAGGGCCATGATTATGGCTACACCTTC
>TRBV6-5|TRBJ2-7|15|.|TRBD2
CASSLRLAAIYEQYF
TGTGCCAGCAGTTTAAGACTAGCGGCAATCTACGAGCAGTACTTC
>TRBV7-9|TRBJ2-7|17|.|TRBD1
CASSLERPGQAPYEQYF
TGTGCCAGCAGCTTAGAAAGACCGGGACAGGCCCCCTACGAGCAGTACTTC
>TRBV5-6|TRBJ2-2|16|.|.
CASSLVGALKSGELFF
TGTGCCAGCAGCTTGGTCGGGGCCCTTAAGTCCGGGGAGCTGTTTTTT
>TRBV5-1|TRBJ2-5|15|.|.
CASSAFGGTKETQYF
TGCGCCAGCAGCGCCTTTGGGGGGACCAAAGAGACCCAGTACTTC
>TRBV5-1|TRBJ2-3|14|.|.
CASSLEVPTDTQYF
TGCGCCAGCAGCCTAGAGGTACCCACAGATACGCAGTATTTT
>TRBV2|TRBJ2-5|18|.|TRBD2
CASSETGLAVPVRGSQYF
TGTGCCAGCAGTGAAACGGGACTAGCGGTCCCAGTGAGGGGGTCCCAGTACTTC
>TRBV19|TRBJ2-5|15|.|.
CASNSRRDSQETQYF
TGTGCCAGTAACTCAAGGAGGGATTCCCAAGAGACCCAGTACTTC
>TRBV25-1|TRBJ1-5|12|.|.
CASSGGPGPQHF
TGTGCCAGCAGTGGGGGCCCCGGGCCCCAGCATTTT
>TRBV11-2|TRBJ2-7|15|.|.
CASSGGQTGSYEQYF
TGTGCCAGCAGCGGAGGGCAGACCGGCTCCTACGAGCAGTACTTC
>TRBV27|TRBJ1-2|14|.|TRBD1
CASSLSTGIYGYTF
TGTGCCAGCAGTTTATCGACAGGGATCTATGGCTACACCTTC
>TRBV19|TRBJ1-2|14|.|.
CASSPATGNYGYTF
TGTGCCAGTAGTCCAGCAACAGGGAACTATGGCTACACCTTC
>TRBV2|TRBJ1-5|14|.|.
CASSSPQGNQPQHF
TGTGCCAGCAGTTCACCCCAGGGGAATCAGCCCCAGCATTTT
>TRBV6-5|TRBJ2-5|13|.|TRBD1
CASRGTGEETQYF
TGTGCCAGCAGGGGGACAGGGGAAGAGACCCAGTACTTC
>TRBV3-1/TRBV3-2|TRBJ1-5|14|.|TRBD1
CASSQGQGYQPQHF
TGTGCCAGCAGCCAAGGACAGGGCTATCAGCCCCAGCATTTT
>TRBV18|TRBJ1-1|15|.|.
CASSPPSTVNTEAFF
TGTGCCAGCTCACCACCGTCGACGGTGAACACTGAAGCTTTCTTT
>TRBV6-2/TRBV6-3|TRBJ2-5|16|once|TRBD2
CASSSRLTSGRETQYF
TGTGCCAGCAGTTCCCGCCTTACTAGCGGGCGGGAGACCCAGTACTTC
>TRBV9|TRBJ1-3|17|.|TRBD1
CASSIGTGFLSGNTIYF
TGTGCCAGCAGCATCGGGACAGGGTTCTTGTCTGGAAACACCATATATTTT
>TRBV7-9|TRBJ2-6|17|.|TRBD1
CASSDGTGISGANVLTF
TGTGCCAGCAGCGATGGGACAGGTATCTCTGGGGCCAACGTCCTGACTTTC
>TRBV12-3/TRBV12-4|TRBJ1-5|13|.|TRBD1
CASSGTGAQPQHF
TGTGCCAGCAGTGGGACAGGGGCACAGCCCCAGCATTTT
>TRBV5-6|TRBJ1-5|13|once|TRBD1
CASSPTGREPQHF
TGTGCCAGCAGCCCGACAGGGAGGGAGCCCCAGCATTTT
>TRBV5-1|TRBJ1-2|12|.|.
CASSLAGYGYTF
TGCGCCAGCAGCTTGGCAGGATATGGCTACACCTTC
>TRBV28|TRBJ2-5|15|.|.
CASSSAGPYQETQYF
TGTGCCAGCAGTTCCGCGGGGCCGTACCAAGAGACCCAGTACTTC
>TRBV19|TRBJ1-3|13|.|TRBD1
CASSNQGANTIYF
TGTGCCAGTAGTAACCAGGGGGCAAACACCATATATTTT
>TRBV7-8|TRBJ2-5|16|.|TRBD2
CASSLFSGTYQETQYF
TGTGCCAGCAGCTTATTTAGCGGGACGTACCAAGAGACCCAGTACTTC
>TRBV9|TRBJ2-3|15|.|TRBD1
CASSVGQGGTDTQYF
TGTGCCAGCAGCGTAGGACAGGGCGGCACAGATACGCAGTATTTT
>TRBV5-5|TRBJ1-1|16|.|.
CASSLKTDDLWTEAFF
TGTGCCAGCAGCTTGAAAACAGACGATTTGTGGACTGAAGCTTTCTTT
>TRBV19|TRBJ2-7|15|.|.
CASSIDGRVSYEQYF
TGTGCCAGTAGTATCGACGGAAGGGTTTCCTACGAGCAGTACTTC
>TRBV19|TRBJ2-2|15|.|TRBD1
CASSSINRGAGELFF
TGTGCCAGTAGTTCGATTAACAGGGGCGCCGGGGAGCTGTTTTTT
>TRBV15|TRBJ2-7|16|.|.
CATSRDPPGKSYEQYF
TGTGCCACCAGCAGAGATCCCCCTGGAAAGTCCTACGAGCAGTACTTC
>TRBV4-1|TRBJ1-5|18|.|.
CASSQDRAEDRRNQPQHF
TGCGCCAGCAGCCAAGACCGGGCCGAGGACAGAAGAAATCAGCCCCAGCATTTT
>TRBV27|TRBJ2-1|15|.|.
CASSLPQSSYNEQFF
TGTGCCAGCAGTTTACCCCAGAGCTCCTACAATGAGCAGTTCTTC
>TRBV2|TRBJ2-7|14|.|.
CASSEVGESREQYF
TGTGCCAGCAGTGAAGTTGGGGAGTCGAGGGAGCAGTACTTC
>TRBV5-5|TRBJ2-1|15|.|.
CASSFSGTSYNEQFF
TGTGCCAGCAGCTTTTCGGGGACCTCCTACAATGAGCAGTTCTTC
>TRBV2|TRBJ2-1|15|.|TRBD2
CASRRGGSSYNEQFF
TGTGCCAGCAGGAGGGGCGGGAGCTCCTACAATGAGCAGTTCTTC
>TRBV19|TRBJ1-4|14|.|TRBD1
CASSPDRGREKLFF
TGTGCCAGTAGTCCCGACAGGGGGCGCGAAAAACTGTTTTTT
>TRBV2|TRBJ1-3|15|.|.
CASSVEGNSGNTIYF
TGTGCCAGCAGTGTTGAGGGGAACTCTGGAAACACCATATATTTT
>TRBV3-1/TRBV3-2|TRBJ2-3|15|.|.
CASSPTGAYTDTQYF
TGTGCCAGCAGCCCCACGGGGGCTTACACAGATACGCAGTATTTT
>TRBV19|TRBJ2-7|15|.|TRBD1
CASSSGTGSSYEQYF
TGTGCCAGTAGTTCGGGGACAGGGAGCTCCTACGAGCAGTACTTC
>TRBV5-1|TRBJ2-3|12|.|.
CASSLTTDTQYF
TGCGCCAGCAGCCTCACGACAGATACGCAGTATTTT
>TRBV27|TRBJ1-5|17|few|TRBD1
CASSSHQGAWSNQPQHF
TGTGCCAGCAGTTCTCACCAGGGGGCGTGGAGCAATCAGCCCCAGCATTTT